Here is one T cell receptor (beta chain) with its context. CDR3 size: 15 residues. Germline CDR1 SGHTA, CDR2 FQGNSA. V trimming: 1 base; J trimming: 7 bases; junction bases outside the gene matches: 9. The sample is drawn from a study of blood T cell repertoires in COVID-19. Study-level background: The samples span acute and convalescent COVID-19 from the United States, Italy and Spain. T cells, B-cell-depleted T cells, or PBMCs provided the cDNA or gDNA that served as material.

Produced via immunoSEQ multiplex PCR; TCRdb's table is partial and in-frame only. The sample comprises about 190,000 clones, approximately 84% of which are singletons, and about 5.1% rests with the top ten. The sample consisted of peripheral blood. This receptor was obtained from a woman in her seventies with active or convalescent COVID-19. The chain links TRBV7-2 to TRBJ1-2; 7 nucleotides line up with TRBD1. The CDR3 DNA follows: TGTGCCAGCAGCTTAGTAGGGACAGCCCGAATTGGCTACACCTTC. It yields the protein CASSLVGTARIGYTF. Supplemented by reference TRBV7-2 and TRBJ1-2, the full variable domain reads GAGVSQSPSNKVTEKGKDVELRCDPISGHTALYWYRQSLGQGLEFLIYFQGNSAPDKSGLPSDRFSAERTGGSVSTLTIQRTQQEDSAVYLCASSLVGTARIGYTFGSGTRLTVV.